The 4 T cell receptor beta chains in this list originate from one sample, sequenced in a study of blood T cell repertoires in COVID-19. Profiling relied on immunoSEQ multiplex PCR, and the TCRdb table lists in-frame clones only, not all of them. The top ten clones hold less than 1.5% of a sample with approximately 41,000 clones, approximately 88% of them seen once. What was sequenced was peripheral blood. Every receptor here comes from a woman between 35 and 50 years old with acute or convalescent COVID-19.

This chain uses TRBV10-3 with TRBJ2-1, with D possibly being TRBD1 (5 bases). The ends were cut back, 8 bases at V and 5 bases at J, with 13 bases in the middle. CDR1 is ENHRY and CDR2 is SYGVKD in the germline V gene. CDR3 length: 13 residues. CDR3 region: CAIGWTTDNEQFF. The CDR3 nucleotides are TGTGCCATCGGTTGGACGACAGACAATGAGCAGTTCTTC.

The rearrangement joins TRBV21-1 to TRBJ2-3; the tabulated D call, TRBD2, remains unverified against the DNA. TRBV21-1 is a documented pseudogene. This CDR3 comprises 18 residues. The CDR3 nucleotides are TGTGCCAGCAGCAATAGGTCTAGCGGGGGCCATAGCACAGATACGCAGTATTTT. Protein: CASSNRSSGGHSTDTQYF.

The rearrangement links TRBV30 to TRBJ2-1, with D maybe TRBD1 (5 bases). This CDR3 region has 12 residues. In germline, CDR1 is GTSNPN, CDR2 SVGIG (reference sequence). Trimming shortened V by 8 bases and J by 4 bases, and 12 bases separated the two germline ends. The CDR3 is CAHGHEYNEQFF. The CDR3 DNA sequence: TGTGCCCACGGACACGAATACAATGAGCAGTTCTTC.

The chain uses TRBV6-5 and TRBJ2-7; 8 bases map to TRBD1. The V gene's germline CDR1 is MNHEY and CDR2 SVGAGI. With 0 bases clipped from V and 6 bases from J, the junction kept 7 bases outside the gene matches. This CDR3 is built from 15 residues. CDR3 region: CASSYSNRGNSEQYF. As DNA, the CDR3 is TGTGCCAGCAGTTACTCGAACAGGGGGAACAGCGAGCAGTACTTC.